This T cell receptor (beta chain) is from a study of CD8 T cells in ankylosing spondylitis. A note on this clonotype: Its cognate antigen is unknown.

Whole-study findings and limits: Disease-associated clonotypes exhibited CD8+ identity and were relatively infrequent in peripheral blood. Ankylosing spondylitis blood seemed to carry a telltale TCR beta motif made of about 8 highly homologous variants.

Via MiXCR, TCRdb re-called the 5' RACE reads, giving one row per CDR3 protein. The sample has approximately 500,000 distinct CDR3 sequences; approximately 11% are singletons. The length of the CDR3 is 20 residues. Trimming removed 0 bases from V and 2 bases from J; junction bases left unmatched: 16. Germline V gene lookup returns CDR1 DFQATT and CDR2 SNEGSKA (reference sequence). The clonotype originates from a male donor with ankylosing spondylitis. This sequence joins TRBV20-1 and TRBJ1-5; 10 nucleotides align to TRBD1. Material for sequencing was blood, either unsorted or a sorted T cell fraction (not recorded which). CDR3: CSARDPFPGQGVPGNQPQHF. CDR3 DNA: TGCAGTGCTAGAGATCCTTTTCCAGGACAGGGGGTCCCCGGCAATCAGCCCCAGCATTTT.